This T cell receptor (beta chain) comes out of a study of T-cell memory formation after mild COVID-19 (dated by TCRdb to the early 2020s). For the study in its entirety: Most TCR sequence clusters were specific to one of the two donors. T-cell clones expanding and contracting after mild COVID-19 in two donors were tracked by longitudinal TCRalpha and TCRbeta repertoire sequencing. Two young, previously healthy adult volunteers made up the cohort, one male and one female.

Sequencing instrument: Illumina NovaSeq 6000. TCRalpha and TCRbeta cDNA libraries were constructed by 5'RACE with constant-segment primers, with sample barcodes and unique molecular identifiers being introduced. RNA was extracted from every sample with Trizol reagent. Libraries were amplified in two PCR steps, with a second sample barcode and Illumina TruSeq adapters added in the second step. Sequencing of libraries was performed on an Illumina NovaSeq with 2 x 150 bp paired-end reads. The study's processing was this. Demultiplexing of reads and collapsing into UMI-guided consensus sequences were performed with migec v1.2.7. Using mixcr v2.1.11, UMI consensuses were aligned to TRA and TRB V and J templates and then assembled into clonotypes. Expanded or contracted clonotypes were those called significant by both edgeR and NoisET, with noise models trained on biological replicates. edgeR calls used a false discovery rate-adjusted p below 0.01 and a log2 fold-change threshold of 1. PCA with hierarchical clustering of max-normalized trajectories of the 1000 most abundant clonotypes was used as exploratory dynamics analysis. The CD4 or CD8 phenotype of responding clones was assigned using the separately sequenced CD4+ and CD8+ repertoires. The public sequencing data were trimmed at Q25 with fastp and processed into clonotypes with MiXCR by TCRdb, which kept only in-frame beta chains. CDR3 protein sequences are deduplicated, and each keeps its most common genes and DNA. The V and J calls shown here were made by TCRdb, not taken from the authors' results. Recorded for this sample are about 190,000 distinct CDR3 sequences; around 18% of them occurred a single time. Together, the top ten hold 2% to 3% of the sample.

Points the paper makes about the study in general: Contracting CD4+ clones were located mainly in the CM and EM memory subsets, whereas CD8+ clones were found to be enriched in EMRA. Clones contracting from day 15 to 85 had balanced CD4/CD8 phenotypes, while a second wave expanding from day 15 to 37 was biased towards CD4+. Some responding clones were found in pre-infection memory, which suggests that pre-existing cross-reactive memory T cells took part in the SARS-CoV-2 response. The study covered only a couple of mild cases, and larger cohorts including severe cases with pre-infection samples were considered necessary. SARS-CoV-2 specificity was not confirmed for the second-wave clones peaking on day 37.

As regards this clonotype: The specificity of this receptor is unknown. Per-nucleotide qualities are absent, and no much larger clonotype sits a single base away.

The trim is 2 bases for V and 11 bases for J, with a gap of 24 bases between the germline ends. The CDR3 spans 16 residues, from the cysteine through the phenylalanine. The kept DNA is CDR3 alone, 48 bases in frame from the first base. In the germline V gene (reference sequence), CDR1 corresponds to SEHNR and CDR2 to FQNEAQ. PBMCs were isolated by Ficoll-Paque density gradient centrifugation. The sequence was obtained from an adult woman who had mild COVID-19 (a few samples of this study predate the infection). The sample titles of this study are shuffled in the database, so cell type and time point are left out; the donor was told from shared clones. The sequenced sample was PBMCs or a T cell subset sorted from them (not recorded which). This receptor chain uses TRBV7-9 and TRBJ1-1; matching of 6 bases hints at TRBD1 as the D gene. The DNA sequence is TGTGCCAGCAGCTTATTCAGCCGGGGGCGCAAGCTTACGGCTTTCTTT. Its translation is CASSLFSRGRKLTAFF. The CDR3, completed at both ends by the reference TRBV7-9 and TRBJ1-1 genes, gives the full variable domain DTGVSQNPRHKITKRGQNVTFRCDPISEHNRLYWYRQTLGQGPEFLTYFQNEAQLEKSRLLSDRFSAERPKGSFSTLEIQRTEQGDSAMYLCASSLFSRGRKLTAFFGQGTRLTVV.